This T cell receptor (beta chain) was recovered during a study of OX40 agonist ivuxolimab in advanced cancers. The repertoire was sequenced with immunoSEQ multiplex PCR; TCRdb's copy has only in-frame clones and lacks some. In the table there are 74,000 or so clones, about 85% of which are singletons. Germline V gene data show CDR1 as LNHDA and CDR2 as SQIVND (reference sequence). The CDR3 runs to 12 residues. V lost 6 bases to trimming and J lost 12 bases, with 17 bases between them. Material: CD4+ or CD8+ T cells sorted from blood, obtained in a trial of the OX40 agonist ivuxolimab. This clonotype was obtained from an adult with an advanced solid tumor such as melanoma, head and neck, liver or kidney cancer. The gene calls are TRBV19 and TRBJ1-2; perhaps TRBD1 as D (5 bases). CDR3: CASSPGTSNHTF. Here the CDR3 DNA reads TGTGCCAGTAGCCCCGGGACTAGCAACCACACCTTC.